The next 28 T cell receptor beta chains were all read from a single sample in a study of PD-1 blockade in classical Hodgkin lymphoma. The time point denotes: cycle 4 day 1 (C4D1), after more than 5 weeks of nivolumab. Autologous stem cell transplantation was followed by relapse in every patient, and brentuximab vedotin exposure varied. Generated by immunoSEQ multiplex PCR, the TCRdb table keeps only in-frame clones and is missing some. Among about 47,000 clones listed, around 90% were seen once. Sequencing used peripheral blood mononuclear cells (PBMCs), obtained before the fourth cycle of nivolumab. These receptor sequences come from a human donor with classical Hodgkin lymphoma.

The CDR3 protein is CASSLGPGTITDTQYF. In DNA form, the CDR3 reads TGTGCCAGCAGTTTAGGACCCGGGACTATCACAGATACGCAGTATTTT. This chain links TRBV27 with TRBJ2-3, with TRBD2 matching over 7 bases. The germline V gene has CDR1 MNHEY and CDR2 SMNVEV (reference sequence). The CDR3 contains 16 residues. Losses at the gene ends were 2 bases for V and 2 bases for J; bases not matched to a gene: 7.

The V gene is TRBV7-6, the J gene TRBJ1-1; no definite D call. This CDR3 has 13 amino acids. The germline V gene has CDR1 SGHVS and CDR2 FNYEAQ. The V end lost 1 base, the J end lost 6 bases, and 9 bases lay between the germline ends. The CDR3 DNA is TGTGCCAGCAGCTTAGTTCTGCGATCTGAAGCTTTCTTT. Translated, it gives CASSLVLRSEAFF.

This rearrangement joins TRBV11-2 to TRBJ2-1; TRBD2 aligns across 9 bases. Unmatched junction bases numbered 8, after V lost 4 bases and J lost 7 bases. The CDR3 spans 15 residues. Germline V CDR1 and CDR2: SGHAT, FQNNGV. CDR3 sequence reads: CASSSPAGGFNEQFF. The CDR3 bases are TGTGCCAGCAGCTCCCCAGCGGGAGGTTTTAATGAGCAGTTCTTC.

By sample fraction, this clone is medium-sized. The chain joins TRBV6-1 to TRBJ2-3; no firm D call. Trimming removed 2 bases at V and 0 bases at J, with 15 bases between. Germline lookup yields CDR1 MNHNS and CDR2 SASEGT. The CDR3 spans 17 residues. The CDR3 DNA reads TGTGCCAGCAGTGAATGGGCAGGAGATTTAAGCACAGATACGCAGTATTTT. This gives the protein CASSEWAGDLSTDTQYF.

DNA for the CDR3: TGTGCCAGCAGCTCCTCGACCAGTGGCTACACCTTC. It yields the protein CASSSSTSGYTF. The J gene is TRBJ1-2, the V gene TRBV5-6; D not resolved. This CDR3 comprises 12 residues. Germline values: CDR1 SGHDT, CDR2 YYEEEE. V was clipped by 3 bases and J by 7 bases, with 10 bases between them. The full variable domain, rest sourced from reference TRBV5-6 and TRBJ1-2, is DAGVTQSPTHLIKTRGQQVTLRCSPKSGHDTVSWYQQALGQGPQFIFQYYEEEERQRGNFPDRFSGHQFPNYSSELNVNALLLGDSALYLCASSSSTSGYTFGSGTRLTVV.

V gene TRBV7-8 combines with J gene TRBJ1-2; tentatively, D is TRBD1 (6 bases). Germline V CDR1 and CDR2: SGHVS, FQNEAQ. There are 16 residues in the CDR3. The germline V and J ends were trimmed by 0 bases and 4 bases, with 15 bases remaining between them. In DNA form, the CDR3 reads TGTGCCAGCAGCTTAGCAGGGCAGGGGTTCGTCTATGGCTACACCTTC. Residues: CASSLAGQGFVYGYTF.

The V and J genes are TRBV7-9 and TRBJ2-7; 8 positions agree with TRBD2. The germline V gene encodes CDR1 SEHNR and CDR2 FQNEAQ (reference sequence). The CDR3 covers 17 residues. Germline trimming cut 1 base from V and 1 base from J; bases unmatched to any gene: 9. The CDR3 spells CASSLGAGVSLSYEQYF. The CDR3 DNA is TGTGCCAGCAGCTTAGGAGCGGGAGTGTCACTTTCCTACGAGCAGTACTTC.

Written as DNA, the CDR3 is TGTGCCAGCAGCTTACGACGACAGGGAGAGGCTGAAGCTTTCTTT. Translated: CASSLRRQGEAEAFF. The V gene is TRBV11-3, the J gene TRBJ1-1, with TRBD1 matching 7 bases. The CDR3 runs to 15 residues. The V gene end was trimmed by 2 bases and the J gene end by 6 bases; junction bases not matched to a gene: 9. The germline V gene encodes CDR1 SGHNT and CDR2 YENEEA.

The V and J genes are TRBV11-1 and TRBJ2-7; a weak D match, TRBD2 (5 bases). The CDR3 sequence is 15 residues long. Deletions cut 2 bases from V and 2 bases from J, with 13 bases between. The germline V gene encodes CDR1 SGHAT and CDR2 FQDESV (reference sequence). The CDR3 is CASSLMREKPYEQYF. Here the CDR3 DNA reads TGTGCCAGCAGCTTAATGAGGGAAAAACCCTACGAGCAGTACTTC.

Remarks on this clone: Sequence at one end of the junction differs from germline and may be a read error. The gene calls are TRBV7-9 and TRBJ2-3, with TRBD2 matching 11 bases. Germline V gene data show CDR1 as SEHNR and CDR2 as FQNEAQ (reference sequence). The CDR3 contains 15 residues. CDR3 in DNA: TGTGCCAGCAGCATAGCGGGAGGGCCAAAGGATACGCAGTATTTT. Amino acid sequence: CASSIAGGPKDTQYF. Together with reference TRBV7-9 and TRBJ2-3, the CDR3 gives the full variable domain: DTGVSQNPRHKITKRGQNVTFRCDPISEHNRLYWYRQTLGQGPEFLTYFQNEAQLEKSRLLSDRFSAERPKGSFSTLEIQRTEQGDSAMYLCASSIAGGPKDTQYFGPGTRLTVL.

The rearrangement joins TRBV27 to TRBJ2-2; D is unresolved. The CDR3 covers 12 residues. Germline V gene sequence: CDR1 MNHEY, CDR2 SMNVEV (reference sequence). The V and J ends lost 5 bases and 6 bases respectively, with 7 bases between them. The CDR3 reads CASSPLAGELFF. The CDR3 bases are TGTGCCAGCAGTCCTTTGGCCGGGGAGCTGTTTTTT.

The CDR3 protein is CASSPSGQSDTQYF. CDR3 coding DNA: TGTGCCAGCAGCCCATCTGGACAGTCAGATACGCAGTATTTT. The chain has TRBV11-3 and TRBJ2-3; tentative D call: TRBD1 (6 bases). CDR3 length: 14 amino acids. Germline V gene sequence: CDR1 SGHNT, CDR2 YENEEA. V shed 5 bases and J shed 4 bases, with 13 bases lying between them.

The V and J genes are TRBV5-6 and TRBJ2-7; tentatively, D is TRBD1 (6 bases). Germline V lookup: CDR1 SGHDT, CDR2 YYEEEE. V was pared by 4 bases and J by 3 bases, with 17 bases between. The CDR3 covers 15 residues. The CDR3 region is CASSPELARGYEQYF. The CDR3 DNA is TGTGCCAGCAGCCCAGAGCTCGCCAGGGGCTACGAGCAGTACTTC. The whole variable domain, filled in from reference TRBV5-6 and TRBJ2-7, reads DAGVTQSPTHLIKTRGQQVTLRCSPKSGHDTVSWYQQALGQGPQFIFQYYEEEERQRGNFPDRFSGHQFPNYSSELNVNALLLGDSALYLCASSPELARGYEQYFGPGTRLTVT.

This sequence joins TRBV28 and TRBJ2-5, with a weak D call TRBD2 (6 bases). The CDR3 is 16 amino acids. Between the trimmed V and J ends, which lost 2 bases and 1 base, there was a span of 14 bases. Looked up from germline, CDR1 is MDHEN and CDR2 is SYDVKM. The CDR3 DNA reads TGTGCCAGCAGTTTAAACGGGAGTCCCCTCCAAGAGACCCAGTACTTC. Protein sequence: CASSLNGSPLQETQYF.

This clone is large by share. The V gene is TRBV6-1, the J gene TRBJ1-1; no clear D. From germline, CDR1 is MNHNS and CDR2 SASEGT. The CDR3 spans 13 residues. Trimming cost V 6 bases and J 7 bases, with 15 bases left between them. CDR3 DNA: TGTGCCAGCAGAATAGGTGCGAACGGTGAAGCTTTCTTT. Translating it yields CASRIGANGEAFF.

This rearrangement joins TRBV5-1 to TRBJ2-7; no clear D. Germline loops: CDR1 SGHRS, CDR2 YFSETQ. The CDR3 extends over 14 amino acids. Trimming left V 5 bases short and J 3 bases short, with 15 bases between. CDR3 sequence: CASRPQMYSYEQYF. The DNA of the CDR3 is TGCGCCAGCAGGCCCCAAATGTATAGCTACGAGCAGTACTTC.

This chain joins TRBV6-5 and TRBJ1-1; 7 bases map to TRBD1. Germline V CDR1 and CDR2: MNHEY, SVGAGI. This CDR3 is 14 amino acids long. With V trimmed by 5 bases and J by 3 bases, 6 bases remained unmatched. The CDR3 loop is CASSHQQGYTEAFF. The CDR3 DNA sequence: TGTGCCAGCAGTCACCAACAGGGGTACACTGAAGCTTTCTTT.

The J gene is TRBJ2-7, the V gene TRBV6-6; possibly TRBD1 for D (6 bases). The V gene's germline CDR1 is MNHNY and CDR2 SVGAGI (reference sequence). The CDR3 spans 14 residues. V dropped 4 bases and J dropped 3 bases, with 13 bases sitting between them. The CDR3 sequence is CASSSRGGYYEQYF. The DNA for the CDR3 is TGTGCCAGCAGTTCCAGGGGCGGTTACTACGAGCAGTACTTC.

The chain employs TRBV7-9 and TRBJ2-7; D may be TRBD1 (6 bases). The CDR3 is 14 residues long. V was clipped by 0 bases and J by 9 bases, with 15 bases between them. Germline values: CDR1 SEHNR, CDR2 FQNEAQ (reference sequence). The CDR3, as DNA: TGTGCCAGCAGCTTAGCGAGGGGGTTGGTGGTGCAGTACTTC. Translation gives CASSLARGLVVQYF.

The V gene is TRBV30, the J gene TRBJ1-2; D is uncertain. This CDR3 region has 12 residues. V lost 0 bases to trimming and J lost 6 bases, with 8 bases between them. Germline-derived CDR1 and CDR2 are GTSNPN and SVGIG (reference sequence). The CDR3 protein is CAWSVGVNGYTF. The CDR3 DNA reads as TGTGCCTGGAGTGTAGGTGTGAATGGCTACACCTTC.

The V call is TRBV15, the J call TRBJ1-2; no firm D call. The CDR3 sequence is 13 residues long. Germline V gene data show CDR1 as LNHNV and CDR2 as YYDKDF (reference sequence). Trimming removed 0 bases at V and 2 bases at J, with 4 bases between. The CDR3 sequence is CATSRDLNYGYTF. In nucleotides, the CDR3 is TGTGCCACCAGCAGAGATTTGAACTATGGCTACACCTTC.

The chain recombines TRBV10-3 with TRBJ1-4; TRBD1 matches 8 bases. Per the germline V gene, CDR1 is ENHRY and CDR2 is SYGVKD. This CDR3 has 16 residues. The junction had 7 bases not matched to a gene; V was cut back by 0 bases and J by 7 bases. Here the CDR3 DNA reads TGTGCCATCAGTGAGTCCTCTCCAGGGGGCGGTGAAAAACTGTTTTTT. Its translation: CAISESSPGGGEKLFF.

The chain is built from TRBV6-5 and TRBJ1-3; unclear D gene. From germline, CDR1 is MNHEY and CDR2 SVGAGI. Deletions cut 0 bases from V and 0 bases from J, with 9 bases between. This CDR3 is 16 amino acids long. For the CDR3, the DNA is TGTGCCAGCAGTTACTCGACGGCAAGCTCTGGAAACACCATATATTTT. As protein: CASSYSTASSGNTIYF.

Ten or more counts support this clone. The chain uses TRBV28 and TRBJ2-3; no firm D call. The CDR3 contains 15 residues. Germline CDR1 MDHEN, CDR2 SYDVKM. Between the trimmed V and J ends, which lost 8 bases and 3 bases, there was a span of 18 bases. The DNA for the CDR3 is TGTGCCAGCGGAAGTCCCCCGGACCTTACAGATACGCAGTATTTT. This codes for CASGSPPDLTDTQYF.

The chain couples TRBV7-3 to TRBJ2-2; TRBD2 agrees at 8 bases. The CDR3 is 17 residues long. The J segment lost 1 base and the V segment lost 2 bases, leaving 6 bases of the junction unmatched. Germline loops: CDR1 SGHTA, CDR2 FQGTGA. DNA for the CDR3: TGTGCCAGCAGCTTACTCGCGGGAGGAAAGAACACCGGGGAGCTGTTTTTT. Encoded protein: CASSLLAGGKNTGELFF.

This chain connects TRBV7-6 to TRBJ2-1; D gene uncertain. With 3 bases removed from V and 0 bases from J, the gap between germline ends came to 9 bases. This CDR3 comprises 15 residues. From germline, CDR1 is SGHVS and CDR2 FNYEAQ. Here the CDR3 reads CASSFGLSSYNEQFF. The CDR3 coding sequence is TGTGCCAGCAGCTTTGGCCTAAGCTCCTACAATGAGCAGTTCTTC.

The rearrangement joins TRBV6-5 to TRBJ1-1; D gene unclear. Per the germline V gene, CDR1 is MNHEY and CDR2 is SVGAGI. Trimming stripped 6 bases from V and 10 bases from J, with 15 bases between. The CDR3 length is 12 residues. The CDR3 coding sequence is TGTGCCAGCAGACGCGACAATCGGGGAGCTTTCTTT. Translated: CASRRDNRGAFF.

DNA of the CDR3: TGTGCCAGCAGCCCTCAGGGACTAGCGGGAAACAATGAGCAGTTCTTC. Translating gives CASSPQGLAGNNEQFF. The chain joins TRBV9 to TRBJ2-1; 13 bases agree with TRBD2. The CDR3 has 16 residues. Germline assignment: CDR1 SGDLS and CDR2 YYNGEE. V was pared by 4 bases and J by 5 bases, with 6 bases of the junction left unmatched.